The clone carrying this T cell receptor (gamma chain) has ten or more counts. Its target is not known. It is likely a read error: a sequence one base away is far more abundant. The sample carries other DNA sequences with the same CDR3. The CDR3 extends over 13 amino acids. Germline CDR1 reads GITISATS; CDR2 reads ISYDGTV (reference sequence). Both TRG and TRD chains were sequenced from each sorted sample. TCRdb reprocessed the multiplex PCR reads through CATT. The table lists a few thousand gamma-chain clones, around 3.5% of them singletons. The entry originates in a study of γδ T cells in repeated Plasmodium falciparum infection. Across the whole study: Malaria-naive adults were infected with P. falciparum NF54 four times over about 600 days. Findings of the study overall: Many TCRgamma sequences overlapped between individuals in stable Vgamma9/Vdelta2+ repertoires.

Gammadelta T cells were flow-sorted from PBMC into Vgamma9/Vdelta2+ and Vdelta2-negative populations for bulk analysis. Sequencing was done on a sample of gamma-delta T cells from blood. The gene calls are TRGV9 and TRGJ1 or TRGJ2. The TCR comes from a pool of human donors (malaria-infected and uninfected, not separated). The CDR3 region is CALWEPHYYKKLF. CDR3 sequence (DNA): TGTGCCTTGTGGGAGCCACATTATTATAAGAAGCTCTTT.